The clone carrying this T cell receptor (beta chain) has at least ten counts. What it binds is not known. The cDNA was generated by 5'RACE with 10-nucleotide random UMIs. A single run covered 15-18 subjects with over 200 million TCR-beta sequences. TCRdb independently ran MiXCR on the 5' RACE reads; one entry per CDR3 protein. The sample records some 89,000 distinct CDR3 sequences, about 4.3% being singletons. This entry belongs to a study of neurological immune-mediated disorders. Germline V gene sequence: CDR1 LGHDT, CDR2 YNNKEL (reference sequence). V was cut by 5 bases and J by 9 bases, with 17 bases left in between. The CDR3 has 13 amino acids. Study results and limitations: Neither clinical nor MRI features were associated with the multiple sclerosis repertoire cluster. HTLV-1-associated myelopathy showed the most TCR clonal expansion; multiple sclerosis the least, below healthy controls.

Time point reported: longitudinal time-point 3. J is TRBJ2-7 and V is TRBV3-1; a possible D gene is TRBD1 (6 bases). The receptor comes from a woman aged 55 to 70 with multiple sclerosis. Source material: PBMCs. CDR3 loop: CASSSGHSVGQYF. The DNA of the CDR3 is TGTGCCAGCAGCTCGGGACACTCGGTGGGGCAGTACTTC.